This TCR beta chain was captured in a study of monozygotic twins with inflammatory bowel disease. Whole-study results and caveats: Support was absent for any single strong signal or clonotype linked to IBD.

Skipping T cell sorting, the study isolated total RNA directly from whole blood. UMIs that included a 6-nucleotide sample barcode were added by template switching, which took place during cDNA synthesis. TCRdb reanalyzed the 5' RACE reads and collapses them to one entry per CDR3 protein, without DNA. The sample totals fewer than 550,000 distinct CDR3 sequences. As regards this clonotype: Its antigen remains unidentified.

Per the germline V gene, CDR1 is MNHEY and CDR2 is SVGEGT. The CDR3 runs to 15 residues. The V and J genes are TRBV6-2 or TRBV6-3 and TRBJ2-7; TCRdb lists TRBD2, though no DNA is available to test this call. Sequenced sample: blood. The TCR was taken from a human donor with ulcerative colitis or Crohn's disease, or a healthy co-twin of an affected twin (not recorded which). CDR3 protein: CASSPSGQSSYEQYF.